These 30 T cell receptor beta chains originate from one sample sequenced in a study of blood T cell repertoires in COVID-19. Produced via immunoSEQ multiplex PCR; TCRdb's table is partial and in-frame only. The sample shows around 360,000 clones, approximately 84% of them seen only once. Sequenced: PBMCs or T cells enriched from blood (not recorded which). The origin of the receptors is a woman in her twenties or thirties who had recovered from COVID-19.

This clone has a single count. The rearrangement joins TRBV5-1 to TRBJ1-2, with TRBD1 identical over 12 bases. Germline trimming cut 5 bases from V and 8 bases from J; bases unmatched to any gene: 7. The CDR3 has 14 residues. Germline V lookup: CDR1 SGHRS, CDR2 YFSETQ. The CDR3 DNA sequence: TGCGCCAGCAGTCACGGGACAGGGGGCGCGGGCTACACCTTC. Protein sequence: CASSHGTGGAGYTF.

V is TRBV5-1 and J is TRBJ2-1; a weak D match, TRBD2 (5 bases). Trimming took 0 bases from V and 4 from J, leaving 20 bases between them. The CDR3 contains 18 residues. Per the germline V gene, CDR1 is SGHRS and CDR2 is YFSETQ. CDR3 nucleotides: TGCGCCAGCAGCTTGGTCCTAGATGGCGGGTCCGCATACAATGAGCAGTTCTTC. Amino acids: CASSLVLDGGSAYNEQFF.

This chain connects TRBV5-4 to TRBJ1-2; 11 bases match TRBD1. This CDR3 contains 13 residues. J was trimmed by 5 bases and V by 3 bases; bases with no gene match: 0. Per germline, CDR1 SGHNT and CDR2 YYREEE (reference sequence). CDR3 DNA sequence: TGTGCCAGCAGCTGGGACAGGGGGTATGGCTACACCTTC. Its protein product is CASSWDRGYGYTF.

This clone has more than one count but fewer than ten. J is TRBJ2-5 and V is TRBV13; a weak D match, TRBD1 (6 bases). In germline, CDR1 is PRHDT, CDR2 FYEKMQ (reference sequence). The V gene lost 5 bases and the J gene lost 6 bases, with 19 bases spanning the gap. The CDR3 is 15 amino acids. For the CDR3, the DNA is TGTGCCAGCAGCATACAGGGCCCGGCTGGAAAGACCCAGTACTTC. This gives the protein CASSIQGPAGKTQYF.

The chain is built from TRBV6-5 and TRBJ2-1; TRBD2 agrees at 10 bases. CDR3 length: 14 residues. V lost 8 bases, J lost 10 bases, and 11 bases stayed unmatched. Germline V CDR1 and CDR2: MNHEY, SVGAGI. The CDR3 here is CASEGSGGAQEQFF. The CDR3 bases are TGTGCCAGCGAAGGGAGCGGGGGGGCACAGGAGCAGTTCTTC.

The V call is TRBV6-5, the J call TRBJ1-1, with D unresolved. The CDR3 is 13 amino acids. The V end lost 6 bases, the J end lost 10 bases, and 18 bases lay between the germline ends. CDR1 and CDR2 (germline): MNHEY, SVGAGI. CDR3 amino acids: CASRVLESAGAFF. As DNA, the CDR3 is TGTGCCAGCAGGGTACTAGAATCCGCGGGAGCTTTCTTT.

This sequence joins TRBV24-1 and TRBJ2-1; no definite D call. Trimming left V 5 bases short and J 2 bases short, with 9 bases between. CDR3 size: 14 residues. CDR1 is KGHDR, CDR2 SFDVKD, per germline. CDR3 residues: CATSATEPYNEQFF. The CDR3 DNA sequence: TGTGCCACCAGTGCAACAGAGCCCTACAATGAGCAGTTCTTC.

V gene TRBV7-8 combines with J gene TRBJ2-7; 8 nucleotides agree with TRBD1. Per the germline V gene, CDR1 is SGHVS and CDR2 is FQNEAQ. This CDR3 region has 17 residues. The V segment lost 4 bases and the J segment 0 bases; nucleotides outside the gene matches: 11. Here the CDR3 DNA reads TGTGCCAGCAGCTCGAACGACAGGGGCGCTGTCTCCTACGAGCAGTACTTC. It specifies CASSSNDRGAVSYEQYF.

Here the CDR3 reads CASRRTGGLYEQYF. The CDR3 coding sequence is TGTGCCAGCAGGAGGACAGGGGGCTTATACGAGCAGTACTTC. This chain connects TRBV6-5 to TRBJ2-7; 11 nucleotides line up with TRBD1. With 6 bases clipped from V and 4 bases from J, the junction kept 5 bases outside the gene matches. The CDR3 totals 14 residues. CDR1 is MNHEY and CDR2 is SVGAGI in the germline V gene.

The chain is built from TRBV13 and TRBJ2-7; 13 bases agree with TRBD2. CDR1 and CDR2 (germline): PRHDT, FYEKMQ (reference sequence). The length of the CDR3 is 16 residues. The J segment lost 5 bases and the V segment lost 4 bases, leaving 8 bases of the junction unmatched. The CDR3 DNA sequence: TGTGCCAGCAGCTCCGTCGGGACTAGCGGGACCAACGAGCAGTACTTC. Translated: CASSSVGTSGTNEQYF.

V usage is TRBV7-2 and J usage is TRBJ1-1; the D is unclear. V was shortened by 4 bases and J by 1 base, with 10 bases between the two germline ends. The CDR3 is 14 residues long. Looked up from germline, CDR1 is SGHTA and CDR2 is FQGNSA. CDR3 in amino acids: CASSSVTGNTEAFF. The CDR3 DNA sequence: TGTGCCAGCAGCTCAGTGACTGGGAACACTGAAGCTTTCTTT.

The V gene is TRBV7-8, the J gene TRBJ2-7; D ambiguous. V was clipped by 1 base and J by 4 bases, with 11 bases between them. The CDR3 extends over 14 amino acids. Germline-derived CDR1 and CDR2 are SGHVS and FQNEAQ. This CDR3 is CASSLGGLDYEQYF. The CDR3 DNA reads TGTGCCAGCAGCTTAGGAGGTTTGGATTACGAGCAGTACTTC.

The rearrangement uses TRBV9 and TRBJ2-1; D might be TRBD2 (6 bases). This CDR3 has 17 residues. Germline lookup yields CDR1 SGDLS and CDR2 YYNGEE. V lost 0 bases and J lost 0, with 13 bases in between. This chain's CDR3 is CASSVGLAGLSYNEQFF. The CDR3 DNA reads TGTGCCAGCAGCGTAGGTCTTGCGGGACTCTCCTACAATGAGCAGTTCTTC.

The rearrangement uses TRBV2 and TRBJ1-2, with TRBD1 matching over 9 bases. Germline loops: CDR1 SNHLY, CDR2 FYNNEI. The junction had 14 bases not matched to a gene; V was cut back by 7 bases and J by 5 bases. The CDR3 contains 16 residues. The DNA of the CDR3 is TGTGCCAGCACCGGCACAGGGGGCCGGGGCACGTATGGCTACACCTTC. Translating gives CASTGTGGRGTYGYTF.

J is TRBJ2-7 and V is TRBV19, with TRBD2 as a possible D gene (6 bases). V was pared by 6 bases and J by 0 bases, with 12 bases between. This CDR3 contains 14 residues. Germline V gives CDR1 LNHDA, CDR2 SQIVND (reference sequence). In DNA form, the CDR3 reads TGTGCCAGTAGATGGGACGGGAGCTCCTACGAGCAGTACTTC. Translating it yields CASRWDGSSYEQYF.

This clone was counted between two and nine times. This chain joins TRBV4-2 and TRBJ2-3, with 12 bases lining up with TRBD2. CDR3 size: 18 residues. V trimming: 3 bases; J trimming: 2 bases; junction bases outside the gene matches: 9. Germline-derived CDR1 and CDR2 are LGHNA and YNFKEQ. The CDR3 DNA reads as TGTGCCAGCAGCCATCGGCTAGCGGGAGGGATAAACACAGATACGCAGTATTTT. Its translation is CASSHRLAGGINTDTQYF.

The CDR3 coding sequence is TGTGCCAGCATGGGGGGAGGGAAACCCCCCTACGAGCAGTACTTC. This encodes CASMGGGKPPYEQYF. The chain is built from TRBV2 and TRBJ2-7; 7 bases map to TRBD2. CDR3 size: 15 residues. V trimming: 7 bases; J trimming: 2 bases; junction bases outside the gene matches: 11. Germline V gene lookup returns CDR1 SNHLY and CDR2 FYNNEI.

The J gene is TRBJ2-1, the V gene TRBV24-1; D perhaps matches TRBD1 (5 bases). V was cut by 5 bases and J by 2 bases, with 9 bases left in between. CDR1 is KGHDR, CDR2 SFDVKD, per germline. This CDR3 is built from 14 residues. CDR3 nucleotide sequence: TGTGCCACCAGTGGTACAGGTACCTACAATGAGCAGTTCTTC. Amino acids: CATSGTGTYNEQFF.

This clone was counted only a few times. The chain links TRBV5-1 to TRBJ1-2, with TRBD1 identical over 8 bases. The V and J ends lost 4 bases and 5 bases, in that order; junction bases with no gene match: 7. There are 14 residues in the CDR3. Per germline, CDR1 SGHRS and CDR2 YFSETQ. CDR3 region: CASSTGQGGYGYTF. For the CDR3, the DNA is TGCGCCAGCAGCACCGGACAGGGAGGATATGGCTACACCTTC.

The chain couples TRBV27 to TRBJ2-5, with a possible D match to TRBD2 (6 bases). Germline V gene data show CDR1 as MNHEY and CDR2 as SMNVEV (reference sequence). V shed 6 bases and J shed 5 bases, with 22 bases lying between them. The CDR3 contains 16 residues. The CDR3 DNA is TGTGCCAGCAGGCCCTCCGGGACTCAATTTAGGGAGACCCAGTACTTC. Protein sequence: CASRPSGTQFRETQYF.

The V gene is TRBV7-9, the J gene TRBJ2-2, with D maybe TRBD1 (5 bases). The CDR3 is 16 residues long. The germline V and J ends were trimmed by 5 bases and 2 bases, with 15 bases remaining between them. The germline V gene has CDR1 SEHNR and CDR2 FQNEAQ (reference sequence). The chain's CDR3 is CASSPDSYINTGELFF. DNA of the CDR3: TGTGCCAGCAGCCCTGACAGCTACATTAACACCGGGGAGCTGTTTTTT. The entire variable domain, with the rest obtained from reference TRBV7-9 and TRBJ2-2, is as follows: DTGVSQNPRHKITKRGQNVTFRCDPISEHNRLYWYRQTLGQGPEFLTYFQNEAQLEKSRLLSDRFSAERPKGSFSTLEIQRTEQGDSAMYLCASSPDSYINTGELFFGEGSRLTVL.

This clone showed up many times. The V and J genes are TRBV6-1 and TRBJ2-1; TRBD2 matches 9 bases. The CDR3 has 15 residues. The V gene end was trimmed by 1 base and the J gene end by 3 bases; junction bases not matched to a gene: 1. CDR1 is MNHNS and CDR2 is SASEGT in the germline V gene. CDR3 protein: CASSEGGGGYNEQFF. The CDR3 DNA reads TGTGCCAGCAGTGAAGGCGGGGGGGGCTACAATGAGCAGTTCTTC.

This clone was picked up one time. This chain joins TRBV25-1 and TRBJ2-2; TRBD2 aligns across 13 bases. Unmatched junction bases numbered 4, after V lost 3 bases and J lost 6 bases. The CDR3 has 16 residues. CDR1 is MGHDK and CDR2 is SYGVNS in the germline V gene. DNA for the CDR3: TGTGCCAGCAGTGATACTAGCGGGGGGGCTGCCGGGGAGCTGTTTTTT. Its translation: CASSDTSGGAAGELFF.

V gene TRBV10-1 combines with J gene TRBJ1-2; D is uncertain. This CDR3 has 13 amino acids. Trimming cost V 0 bases and J 5 bases, with 7 bases left between them. Germline V lookup: CDR1 WNHNN, CDR2 SYGVQD (reference sequence). In nucleotides, the CDR3 is TGCGCCAGCAGTGAGTCTAGAGGGTATGGCTACACCTTC. Translating it yields CASSESRGYGYTF.

V and J are TRBV7-2 and TRBJ2-1, with 9 bases aligning to TRBD2. After removal of 2 bases from V and 8 bases from J, the junction contained 7 bases not matched to a gene. Germline-derived CDR1 and CDR2 are SGHTA and FQGNSA. The CDR3 runs to 15 residues. The CDR3 bases are TGTGCCAGCAGCTTATCGGGCGGGAGGGGCGATGAGCAGTTCTTC. Translating gives CASSLSGGRGDEQFF. Full variable domain (rest looked up from reference TRBV7-2 and TRBJ2-1): GAGVSQSPSNKVTEKGKDVELRCDPISGHTALYWYRQSLGQGLEFLIYFQGNSAPDKSGLPSDRFSAERTGGSVSTLTIQRTQQEDSAVYLCASSLSGGRGDEQFFGPGTRLTVL.

CDR3 sequence: CATSPGGAHQPQHF. The CDR3 DNA reads TGTGCCACCAGCCCTGGGGGGGCCCATCAGCCCCAGCATTTT. The rearrangement links TRBV15 to TRBJ1-5, with D possibly TRBD1 on 6 matching bases. In germline, CDR1 is LNHNV, CDR2 YYDKDF (reference sequence). The CDR3 length is 14 residues. The germline V and J ends were trimmed by 5 bases and 5 bases, with 13 bases remaining between them.

This clone was recorded a few times. The chain employs TRBV7-9 and TRBJ1-2; D ambiguous. Germline CDR1 SEHNR, CDR2 FQNEAQ (reference sequence). V was cut by 5 bases and J by 8 bases, with 12 bases left in between. The CDR3 loop spans 12 amino acids. CDR3 coding DNA: TGTGCCAGCAGCCCGGAGTTCTCAGGCTACACCTTC. Its protein product is CASSPEFSGYTF.

The gene calls are TRBV7-2 and TRBJ2-1, with 12 positions matching TRBD2. The CDR3 consists of 18 residues. V shed 3 bases and J 3 bases; nucleotides not matched to a gene: 9. Germline V gene lookup returns CDR1 SGHTA and CDR2 FQGNSA. CDR3 loop: CASSFTSSGRASYNEQFF. CDR3 DNA: TGTGCCAGCAGCTTTACCTCTAGCGGGAGGGCCAGCTACAATGAGCAGTTCTTC.

The chain joins TRBV5-1 to TRBJ1-4; 9 nucleotides match TRBD1. Germline V lookup: CDR1 SGHRS, CDR2 YFSETQ. The CDR3 covers 16 residues. J was trimmed by 4 bases and V by 4 bases; bases with no gene match: 8. CDR3 sequence reads: CASSPRTGAGNEKLFF. The CDR3 DNA sequence: TGCGCCAGCAGCCCCCGGACAGGGGCGGGTAATGAAAAACTGTTTTTT.

The chain has TRBV6-5 and TRBJ1-3, with D unclear. With 7 bases removed from V and 4 bases from J, the gap between germline ends came to 11 bases. Per the germline V gene, CDR1 is MNHEY and CDR2 is SVGAGI. This CDR3 has 13 amino acids. The CDR3 is CASTRTGGNTIYF. CDR3 DNA sequence: TGTGCCAGCACTAGGACTGGGGGAAACACCATATATTTT.